This T cell receptor beta chain was documented in a study of control samples from healthy donors and cancer patients. TCRdb's copy holds only in-frame clones and misses some; the assay was immunoSEQ multiplex PCR. The sample shows about 100,000 clones, 80% to 90% of them seen only once. V lost 2 bases and J 7 bases, leaving 17 bases between the germline ends. CDR3 size: 14 residues. The germline V gene encodes CDR1 GTSNPN and CDR2 SVGIG (reference sequence). This clonotype was obtained from a man aged 25-45 years in good health. Sample: blood. The chain has TRBV30 and TRBJ1-2; D ambiguous. CDR3 sequence reads: CAWSFGTFQAGYTF. CDR3 bases: TGTGCCTGGAGTTTCGGAACCTTCCAAGCTGGCTACACCTTC.